This T cell receptor (beta chain) was recovered during a study of monozygotic twins with inflammatory bowel disease. Reanalyzing the 5' RACE reads, TCRdb keeps one entry per CDR3 protein, without DNA. In total, the table holds about 160,000 distinct CDR3 sequences. CDR3 length: 14 amino acids. Germline V gives CDR1 MNHEY, CDR2 SMNVEV (reference sequence). Sequenced input: blood. The receptor comes from a human donor with ulcerative colitis or Crohn's disease, or a healthy co-twin of an affected twin (not recorded which). The chain uses TRBV27 and TRBJ1-1; checking the TCRdb D call of TRBD1 is not possible without DNA. The CDR3 protein is CASSFSRGETEAFF.